This T cell receptor beta chain comes out of a study of glioma-infiltrating T cells. Study-wide results and caveats: Non-neoplastic patients had below-expected tissue-blood divergence, while all gliomas exceeded expectation. Very few CDR3 sequences were shared between tissue and blood.

Using RNA template, CDR3s of TCR alpha and beta were amplified with iRepertoire arm-PCR. TCRdb recomputed calls from the multiplex PCR reads with MiXCR, one row per CDR3 protein. Of about 140,000 distinct CDR3 sequences detected, around 42% appear once; the ten largest clones hold roughly 20%. On this clonotype: What it binds is not known. One end of the junction fails to match germline, which may point to a read error.

Input material: glioma tissue, nonneoplastic brain tissue, or PBMCs (not recorded which). The source is a human donor with low-grade glioma or glioblastoma, undergoing nonglioma brain surgery, or in good health (not recorded which).

This CDR3 reads CASGLGSLLPEAFF. DNA for the CDR3: TGTGCCAGCGGCTTAGGCTCGTTGCTGCCCGAAGCTTTCTTT. The J gene is TRBJ1-1, the V gene TRBV7-2, with D unresolved. In germline, CDR1 is SGHTA, CDR2 FQGNSA. This CDR3 has 14 residues.